The TCR beta chain under discussion was sequenced for a study of post-analysis software for immune sequencing data. Overall study findings and caveats: A handful of TRBV segments occurring more often in patients than controls included TRBV5-6, TRBV5-1 and TRBV20-1.

With regard to this clonotype: Its specificity is unknown.

Between the trimmed V and J ends, which lost 4 bases and 6 bases, there was a span of 10 bases. The V gene's germline CDR1 is SGHRS and CDR2 YFSETQ. This CDR3 is built from 12 residues. cDNA libraries for TCR beta contained unique molecular identifiers. From the PCR reads, TCRdb called clonotypes with MiXCR, one entry per CDR3 protein. The table has more than 450,000 distinct CDR3 sequences, under 40% seen once. The sample taken for sequencing was blood. The chain joins TRBV5-1 to TRBJ2-5; no reliable D call. This sequence originates from a girl younger than 18 with multiple sclerosis. CDR3 sequence: CASSPNGQTQYF. CDR3 nucleotide sequence: TGCGCCAGCAGCCCTAATGGGCAGACCCAGTACTTC.